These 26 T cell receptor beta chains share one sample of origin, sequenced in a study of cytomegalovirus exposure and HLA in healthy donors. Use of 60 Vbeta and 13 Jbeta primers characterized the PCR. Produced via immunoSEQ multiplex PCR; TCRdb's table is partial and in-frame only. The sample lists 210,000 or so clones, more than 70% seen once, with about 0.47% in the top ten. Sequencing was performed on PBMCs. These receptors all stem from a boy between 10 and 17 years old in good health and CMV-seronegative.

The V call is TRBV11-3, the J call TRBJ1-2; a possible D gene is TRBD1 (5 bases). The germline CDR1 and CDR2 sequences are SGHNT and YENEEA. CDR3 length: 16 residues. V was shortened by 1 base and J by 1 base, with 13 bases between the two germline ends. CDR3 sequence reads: CASSLGVDSDNYGYTF. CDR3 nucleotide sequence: TGTGCCAGCAGCTTAGGTGTTGACAGTGATAACTATGGCTACACCTTC.

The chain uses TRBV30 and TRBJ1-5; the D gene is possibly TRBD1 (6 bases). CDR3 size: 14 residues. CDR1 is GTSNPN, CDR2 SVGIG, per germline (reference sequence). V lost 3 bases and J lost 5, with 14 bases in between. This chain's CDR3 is CAWSAGAIYQPQHF. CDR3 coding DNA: TGTGCCTGGAGCGCAGGGGCCATTTATCAGCCCCAGCATTTT. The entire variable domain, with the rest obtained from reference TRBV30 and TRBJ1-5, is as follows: SQTIHQWPATLVQPVGSPLSLECTVEGTSNPNLYWYRQAAGRGLQLLFYSVGIGQISSEVPQNLSASRPQDRQFILSSKKLLLSDSGFYLCAWSAGAIYQPQHFGDGTRLSIL.

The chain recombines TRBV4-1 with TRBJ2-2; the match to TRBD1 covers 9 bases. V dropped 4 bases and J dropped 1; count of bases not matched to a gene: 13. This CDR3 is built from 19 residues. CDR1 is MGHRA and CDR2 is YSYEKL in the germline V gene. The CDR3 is CASSLSGPGTGKNTGELFF. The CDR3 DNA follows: TGCGCCAGCAGCCTTTCAGGACCGGGGACAGGGAAGAACACCGGGGAGCTGTTTTTT.

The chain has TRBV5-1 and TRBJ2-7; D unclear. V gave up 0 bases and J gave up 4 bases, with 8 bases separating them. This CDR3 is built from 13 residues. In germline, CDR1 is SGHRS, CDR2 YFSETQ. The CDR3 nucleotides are TGCGCCAGCAGCTTGGTGTTAGAGTACGAGCAGTACTTC. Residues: CASSLVLEYEQYF.

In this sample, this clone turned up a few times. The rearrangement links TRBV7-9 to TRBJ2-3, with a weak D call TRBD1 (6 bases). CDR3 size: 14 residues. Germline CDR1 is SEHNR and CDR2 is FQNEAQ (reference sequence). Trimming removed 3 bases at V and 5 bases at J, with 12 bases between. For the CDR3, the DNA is TGTGCCAGCAGCTTTTGGACAGACGAAGATACGCAGTATTTT. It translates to CASSFWTDEDTQYF.

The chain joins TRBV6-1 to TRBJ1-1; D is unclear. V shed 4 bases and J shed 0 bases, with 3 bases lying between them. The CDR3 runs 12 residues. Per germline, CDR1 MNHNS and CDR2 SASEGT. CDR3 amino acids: CASSGVNTEAFF. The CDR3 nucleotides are TGTGCCAGCAGTGGCGTGAACACTGAAGCTTTCTTT.

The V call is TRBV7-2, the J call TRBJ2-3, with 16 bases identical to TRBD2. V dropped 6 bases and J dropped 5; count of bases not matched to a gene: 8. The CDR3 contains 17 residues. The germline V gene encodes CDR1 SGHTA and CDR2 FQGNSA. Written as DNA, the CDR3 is TGTGCCAGCAGACCGGGACTAGCGGGGGGGCGGGGAGATACGCAGTATTTT. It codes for CASRPGLAGGRGDTQYF. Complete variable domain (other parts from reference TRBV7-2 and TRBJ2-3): GAGVSQSPSNKVTEKGKDVELRCDPISGHTALYWYRQSLGQGLEFLIYFQGNSAPDKSGLPSDRFSAERTGGSVSTLTIQRTQQEDSAVYLCASRPGLAGGRGDTQYFGPGTRLTVL.

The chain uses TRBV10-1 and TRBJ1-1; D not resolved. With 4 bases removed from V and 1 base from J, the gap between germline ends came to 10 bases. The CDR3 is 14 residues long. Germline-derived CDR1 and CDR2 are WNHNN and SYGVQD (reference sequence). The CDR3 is CASSVSRKNTEAFF. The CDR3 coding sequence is TGCGCCAGCAGTGTTTCGAGGAAGAACACTGAAGCTTTCTTT.

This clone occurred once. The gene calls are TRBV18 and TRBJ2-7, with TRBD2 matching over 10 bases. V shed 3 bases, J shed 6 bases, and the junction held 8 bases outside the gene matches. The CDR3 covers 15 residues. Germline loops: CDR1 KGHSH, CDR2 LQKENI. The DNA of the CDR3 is TGTGCCAGCTCACCTTCTAGCGGGAGTTTATCCGAGCAGTACTTC. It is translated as CASSPSSGSLSEQYF. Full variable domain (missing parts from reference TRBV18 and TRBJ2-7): NAGVMQNPRHLVRRRGQEARLRCSPMKGHSHVYWYRQLPEEGLKFMVYLQKENIIDESGMPKERFSAEFPKEGPSILRIQQVVRGDSAAYFCASSPSSGSLSEQYFGPGTRLTVT.

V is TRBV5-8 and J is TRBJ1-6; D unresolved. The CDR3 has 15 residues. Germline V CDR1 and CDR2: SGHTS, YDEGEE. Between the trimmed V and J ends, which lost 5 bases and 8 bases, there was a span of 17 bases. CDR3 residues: CASSLILRVYSPLHF. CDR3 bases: TGTGCCAGCAGTTTGATTCTCCGGGTCTATTCACCCCTCCACTTT.

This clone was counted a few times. The chain's CDR3 is CASSMSWTNNYKGYTF. CDR3 nucleotides: TGTGCCAGCAGCATGTCATGGACAAATAACTATAAGGGCTACACCTTC. The chain links TRBV7-8 to TRBJ1-2; possibly TRBD1 for D (5 bases). Germline V gives CDR1 SGHVS, CDR2 FQNEAQ. Trimming left V 5 bases short and J 8 bases short, with 24 bases between. This CDR3 spans 16 amino acids.

The CDR3 DNA is TGTGCCAGGGGGACAGGGGGCGGGACTGAAGCTTTCTTT. This codes for CARGTGGGTEAFF. The rearrangement joins TRBV2 to TRBJ1-1; 12 bases fit TRBD1. With 9 bases clipped from V and 5 bases from J, the junction kept 4 bases outside the gene matches. From germline, CDR1 is SNHLY and CDR2 FYNNEI. This CDR3 is 13 amino acids long.

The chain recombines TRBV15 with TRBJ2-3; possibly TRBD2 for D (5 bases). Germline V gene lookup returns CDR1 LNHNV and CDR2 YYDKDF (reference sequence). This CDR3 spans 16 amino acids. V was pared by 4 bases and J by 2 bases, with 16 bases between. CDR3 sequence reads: CATSKRRGSNTDTQYF. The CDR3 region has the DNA TGTGCCACCAGCAAAAGACGAGGGTCGAACACAGATACGCAGTATTTT.

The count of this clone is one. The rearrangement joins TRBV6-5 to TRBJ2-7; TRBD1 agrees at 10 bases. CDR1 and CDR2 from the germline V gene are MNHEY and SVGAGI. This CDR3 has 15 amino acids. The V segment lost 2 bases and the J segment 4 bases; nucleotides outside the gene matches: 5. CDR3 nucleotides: TGTGCCAGCAGTTACCGGGACAGGGGTGGGTACGAGCAGTACTTC. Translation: CASSYRDRGGYEQYF.

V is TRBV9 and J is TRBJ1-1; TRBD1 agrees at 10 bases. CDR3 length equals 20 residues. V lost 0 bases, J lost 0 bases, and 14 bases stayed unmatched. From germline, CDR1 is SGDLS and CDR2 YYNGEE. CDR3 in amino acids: CASSVAGSGTGVVMNTEAFF. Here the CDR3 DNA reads TGTGCCAGCAGCGTAGCGGGGAGCGGGACAGGGGTAGTTATGAACACTGAAGCTTTCTTT.

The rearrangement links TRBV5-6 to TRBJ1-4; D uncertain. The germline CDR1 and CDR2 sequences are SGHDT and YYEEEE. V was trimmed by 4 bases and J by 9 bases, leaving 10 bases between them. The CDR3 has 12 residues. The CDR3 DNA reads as TGTGCCAGCAGCCCCCACGGGAAAAAACTGTTTTTT. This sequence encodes CASSPHGKKLFF. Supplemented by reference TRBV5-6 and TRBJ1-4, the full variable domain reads DAGVTQSPTHLIKTRGQQVTLRCSPKSGHDTVSWYQQALGQGPQFIFQYYEEEERQRGNFPDRFSGHQFPNYSSELNVNALLLGDSALYLCASSPHGKKLFFGSGTQLSVL.

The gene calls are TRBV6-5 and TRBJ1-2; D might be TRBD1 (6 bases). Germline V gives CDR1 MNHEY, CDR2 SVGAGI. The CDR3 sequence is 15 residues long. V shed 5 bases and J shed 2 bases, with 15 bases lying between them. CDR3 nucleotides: TGTGCCAGCAGTGCGACAGGTTCAGGCAACTATGGCTACACCTTC. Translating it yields CASSATGSGNYGYTF.

For the CDR3, the DNA is TGTGCCAGCAGCTCGGGGGGGTCCTACAATGAGCAGTTCTTC. This gives the protein CASSSGGSYNEQFF. The chain has TRBV11-3 and TRBJ2-1; 8 bases agree with TRBD2. The CDR3 has 14 amino acids. Unmatched junction bases numbered 0, after V lost 4 bases and J lost 1 base. CDR1 and CDR2 (germline): SGHNT, YENEEA.

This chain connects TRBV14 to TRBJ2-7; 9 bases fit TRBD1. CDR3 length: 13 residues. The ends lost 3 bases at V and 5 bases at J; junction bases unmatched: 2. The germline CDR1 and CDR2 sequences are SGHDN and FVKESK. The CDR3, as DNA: TGTGCCAGCAGCCAGGGACAGGGAGACGAGCAGTACTTC. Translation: CASSQGQGDEQYF.

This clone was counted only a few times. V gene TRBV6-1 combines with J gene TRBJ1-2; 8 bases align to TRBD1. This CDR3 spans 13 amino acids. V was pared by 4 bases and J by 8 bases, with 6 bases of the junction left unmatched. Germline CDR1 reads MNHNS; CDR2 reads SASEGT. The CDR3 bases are TGTGCCAGCAGTGGCGACAGGGGAAGGGGCTACACCTTC. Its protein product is CASSGDRGRGYTF.

The CDR3 region is CASSSTGVNSYEQYF. The CDR3 coding sequence is TGCGCCAGCAGCTCAACAGGGGTCAACTCCTACGAGCAGTACTTC. The rearrangement uses TRBV5-1 and TRBJ2-7; 7 bases line up with TRBD1. Germline CDR1 and CDR2: SGHRS and YFSETQ. The CDR3 has 15 residues. The trim removed 3 bases at V and 0 bases at J, leaving 6 bases unmatched.

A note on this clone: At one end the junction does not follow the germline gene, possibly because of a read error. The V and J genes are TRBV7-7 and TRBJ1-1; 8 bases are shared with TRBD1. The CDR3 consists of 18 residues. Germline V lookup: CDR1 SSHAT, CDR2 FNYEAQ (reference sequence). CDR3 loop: CASSPGLRDRTPNTEAFF. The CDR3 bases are TGTGCTAGCAGCCCCGGACTCCGGGACAGGACCCCGAACACTGAAGCTTTCTTT.

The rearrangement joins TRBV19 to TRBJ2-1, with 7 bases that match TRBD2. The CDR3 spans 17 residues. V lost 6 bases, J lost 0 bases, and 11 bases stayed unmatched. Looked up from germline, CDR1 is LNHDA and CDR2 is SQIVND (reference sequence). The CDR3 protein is CASRALYRGDSYNEQFF. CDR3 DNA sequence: TGTGCCAGTAGGGCCCTTTATCGGGGGGACTCCTACAATGAGCAGTTCTTC.

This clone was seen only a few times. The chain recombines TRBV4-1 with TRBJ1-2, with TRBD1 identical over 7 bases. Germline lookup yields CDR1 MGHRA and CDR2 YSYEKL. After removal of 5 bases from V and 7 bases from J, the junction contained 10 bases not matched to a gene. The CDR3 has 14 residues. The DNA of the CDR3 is TGCGCCAGCAGCAACCAACAGGGGCTTGCTGGCTACACCTTC. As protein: CASSNQQGLAGYTF.

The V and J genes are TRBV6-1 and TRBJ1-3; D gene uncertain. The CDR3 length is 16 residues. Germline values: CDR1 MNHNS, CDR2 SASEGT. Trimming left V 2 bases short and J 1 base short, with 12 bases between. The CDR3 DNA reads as TGTGCCAGCAGTGAATTATCAGAAATATCTGGAAACACCATATATTTT. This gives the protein CASSELSEISGNTIYF.

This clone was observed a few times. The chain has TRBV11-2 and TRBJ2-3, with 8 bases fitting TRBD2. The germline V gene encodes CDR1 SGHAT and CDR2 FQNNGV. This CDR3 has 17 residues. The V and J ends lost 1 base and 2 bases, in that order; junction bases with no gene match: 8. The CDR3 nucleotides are TGTGCCAGCAGCTTAGTGACTAGCGCCCGCTACACAGATACGCAGTATTTT. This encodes CASSLVTSARYTDTQYF.